A single sample is the source of the 14 T cell receptor beta chains below, sequenced in a study of blood T cells in healthy people across ages (dated by TCRdb to between 2014 and 2017). The library relied on 5' RACE. Sequencing was performed on an Illumina HiSeq 2500. A second PCR of about 7 to 12 cycles was performed with a sample-barcoded 5' primer and a J-beta primer mix. TCRdb reprocessed the public reads (quality trimming at Q25 with fastp, clone calling with MiXCR) and kept in-frame beta chains. Each CDR3 protein gets just one entry, which takes the most common genes and DNA from the rows behind it. The sample yields about 1,500,000 distinct CDR3 sequences; roughly 28% were counted once. Jointly, the top ten make up roughly 8% of the sample. Sample: blood. These receptors all stem from a woman in her 30s in good health.

There are a few counts of this clonotype. V gene TRBV18 combines with J gene TRBJ2-3; D tentatively fits TRBD1 or TRBD2 (5 bases each). V was pared by 1 base and J by 2 bases, with 13 bases between. The length of the CDR3 is 16 residues. In germline, CDR1 is KGHSH, CDR2 LQKENI. The CDR3: CASSPRRDGYTDTQYF. In nucleotides, the CDR3 is TGTGCCAGCTCACCACGTAGGGACGGATACACAGATACGCAGTATTTT.

A single count supports this clonotype. The chain has TRBV19 and TRBJ2-7, with D possibly being TRBD2 (6 bases). The CDR3 is 14 residues long. Per germline, CDR1 LNHDA and CDR2 SQIVND (reference sequence). V gave up 6 bases and J gave up 7 bases, with 19 bases separating them. This chain's CDR3 is CASSERVSGSEQYF. DNA of the CDR3: TGTGCCAGTAGCGAGCGGGTAAGCGGTTCGGAGCAGTACTTC.

This clonotype was recorded many times. The chain combines TRBV28 with TRBJ1-4; D is undetermined. V was pared by 8 bases and J by 8 bases, with 9 bases between. The CDR3 totals 11 residues. Germline values: CDR1 MDHEN, CDR2 SYDVKM. This chain's CDR3 is CASRGEEKLFF. CDR3 sequence (DNA): TGTGCCAGCCGCGGAGAAGAAAAACTGTTTTTT.

V usage is TRBV29-1 and J usage is TRBJ2-5; possibly TRBD1 for D (6 bases). The CDR3 is 15 residues long. V was cut by 2 bases and J by 1 base, with 14 bases left in between. CDR1 and CDR2 (germline): SQVTM, ANQGSEA. CDR3 amino acids: CSVEPPRTAQETQYF. CDR3 coding DNA: TGCAGCGTTGAACCACCCAGGACAGCCCAAGAGACCCAGTACTTC.

This chain connects TRBV3-1 to TRBJ2-7; 7 positions match TRBD2. The CDR3 length is 14 residues. With 4 bases clipped from V and 3 bases from J, the junction kept 6 bases outside the gene matches. The V gene's germline CDR1 is LGHDT and CDR2 YNNKEL (reference sequence). CDR3 sequence reads: CASSRLAEGYEQYF. The CDR3 coding sequence is TGTGCCAGCAGCCGCCTAGCGGAGGGCTACGAGCAGTACTTC.

The chain links TRBV14 to TRBJ1-5; a weak D match, TRBD1 (6 bases). This CDR3 is built from 19 residues. Germline-derived CDR1 and CDR2 are SGHDN and FVKESK. Trimming took 4 bases from V and 0 from J, leaving 22 bases between them. The CDR3 loop is CASSPPVIPRGGSNQPQHF. The CDR3 DNA is TGTGCCAGCAGCCCACCGGTAATCCCTCGAGGGGGTAGCAATCAGCCCCAGCATTTT.

There are many counts of this clonotype. This chain joins TRBV7-9 and TRBJ2-3; the D gene is possibly TRBD2 (5 bases). CDR1 SEHNR and CDR2 FQNEAQ come from the germline V gene (reference sequence). The CDR3 has 15 residues. Trimming pared 0 bases from V and 2 bases from J, leaving 9 bases between. CDR3 bases: TGTGCCAGCAGCTTAGCTGCGGGTACCACAGATACGCAGTATTTT. Residues: CASSLAAGTTDTQYF.

The chain combines TRBV12-5 with TRBJ1-5; TRBD1 might be the D (6 bases). This CDR3 region has 14 residues. Germline CDR1 reads LGHNT; CDR2 reads FRNRAP. The ends were cut back, 6 bases at V and 7 bases at J, with 16 bases in the middle. In nucleotides, the CDR3 is TGTGCTAGTGGCCCGGGGGGGCGAGGGCAGCCCCAGCATTTT. It specifies CASGPGGRGQPQHF.

The chain combines TRBV12-3 or TRBV12-4 with TRBJ1-5; 7 bases are shared with TRBD1. Trimming took 7 bases from V and 10 from J; bases not matched to a gene: 10. The CDR3 consists of 13 residues. In DNA, the CDR3 is TGTGCCAGCACCTCGGACAGGCTCGGCCCCCAGCATTTT. Protein product: CASTSDRLGPQHF.

In its sample, this clonotype was seen a few times. The chain couples TRBV6-1 to TRBJ2-2, with D perhaps being TRBD1 or TRBD2 (6 bases each). Germline CDR1 MNHNS, CDR2 SASEGT. Trimming stripped 6 bases from V and 0 bases from J, with 20 bases between. CDR3 length: 18 residues. In DNA form, the CDR3 reads TGTGCCAGCAGCTGGATAGGAGGGGGAACCCCGAACACCGGGGAGCTGTTTTTT. Residues: CASSWIGGGTPNTGELFF.

This clonotype was seen only once. The chain links TRBV5-1 to TRBJ2-3, with D unclear. Trimming pared 3 bases from V and 5 bases from J, leaving 10 bases between. The CDR3 extends over 13 amino acids. Germline V lookup: CDR1 SGHRS, CDR2 YFSETQ. This CDR3 reads CASSSRILDTQYF. DNA for the CDR3: TGCGCCAGCAGCTCGCGAATTTTAGATACGCAGTATTTT. The full variable domain, completed using reference TRBV5-1 and TRBJ2-3, is KAGVTQTPRYLIKTRGQQVTLSCSPISGHRSVSWYQQTPGQGLQFLFEYFSETQRNKGNFPGRFSGRQFSNSRSEMNVSTLELGDSALYLCASSSRILDTQYFGPGTRLTVL.

At least ten counts were recorded for this clonotype. V usage is TRBV5-1 and J usage is TRBJ2-3; 12 bases fit TRBD2. This CDR3 is 17 amino acids long. V shed 1 base, J shed 2 bases, and the junction held 5 bases outside the gene matches. Germline V gene lookup returns CDR1 SGHRS and CDR2 YFSETQ. The CDR3 loop is CASSLSSGGADTDTQYF. The CDR3 bases are TGCGCCAGCAGCTTGTCTAGCGGGGGGGCCGACACAGATACGCAGTATTTT.

This sequence joins TRBV4-2 and TRBJ1-1; D is unclear. This CDR3 has 13 residues. The germline CDR1 and CDR2 sequences are LGHNA and YNFKEQ. V was clipped by 1 base and J by 6 bases, with 9 bases between them. CDR3: CASSQGGGSEAFF. The CDR3 DNA reads TGTGCCAGCAGCCAAGGGGGTGGGTCTGAAGCTTTCTTT.

The CDR3 spells CASVNEINEKLFF. The CDR3 DNA follows: TGTGCCAGCGTTAACGAGATCAATGAAAAACTGTTTTTT. The rearrangement uses TRBV28 and TRBJ1-4; D is undetermined. The V and J ends lost 8 bases and 5 bases respectively, with 12 bases between them. Germline V gives CDR1 MDHEN, CDR2 SYDVKM. The CDR3 is 13 residues long.